A selection of T cell receptor beta chains follows, all from one sample in a study of T-cell reconstitution after alpha-beta-depleted transplantation in children. TCRdb redid the calling of the PCR reads with MiXCR, one entry per CDR3 protein. Among hundreds of thousands of distinct CDR3 sequences listed, around 13% were seen once. The starting material was PBMCs, mostly from graft donor cells, obtained 360 days after TCRalphabeta/CD19-depleted stem cell transplant. Source of these receptors: a male patient younger than 18 who had a stem cell transplant for acute myeloid leukemia, so the T cells may come from the graft donor. Each CDR3 is given with its conserved first and last residue. The order of the fields is V gene, clone size, J gene, D gene, CDR3 protein, CDR3 DNA. D genes are given only for firm matches. Clone size is not always given. Where it is, it says once, few, many or a class for expanded clones.

v_gene: TRBV20-1; abundance: many; j_gene: TRBJ2-4; d_gene: .; CDR3aa: CSAYRPGEAKNIQYF; CDR3nt: TGCAGTGCTTACCGCCCAGGGGAGGCCAAAAACATTCAGTACTTC
v_gene: TRBV20-1; abundance: few; j_gene: TRBJ1-5; d_gene: .; CDR3aa: CSARVTSSNQPQHF; CDR3nt: TGCAGTGCTAGGGTCACAAGTAGCAATCAGCCCCAGCATTTT
v_gene: TRBV20-1; abundance: few; j_gene: TRBJ2-3; d_gene: .; CDR3aa: CSAAERADTQYF; CDR3nt: TGCAGTGCTGCTGAGCGGGCAGATACGCAGTATTTT
v_gene: TRBV10-2; abundance: .; j_gene: TRBJ2-7; d_gene: .; CDR3aa: CASSEPGPKQYF; CDR3nt: TGCGCCAGCAGTGAGCCAGGACCCAAGCAGTACTTC
v_gene: TRBV7-3; abundance: few; j_gene: TRBJ2-3; d_gene: .; CDR3aa: CASSPHRGTDTQYF; CDR3nt: TGTGCCAGCAGCCCCCACAGGGGCACAGATACGCAGTATTTT
v_gene: TRBV19; abundance: .; j_gene: TRBJ2-5; d_gene: TRBD2; CDR3aa: CASIRTSGRVGETQYF; CDR3nt: TGTGCCAGTATCCGGACTAGCGGGAGAGTAGGAGAGACCCAGTACTTC
v_gene: TRBV27; abundance: once; j_gene: TRBJ2-7; d_gene: TRBD2; CDR3aa: CASTRMGGSSYEQYF; CDR3nt: TGTGCCAGCACCCGAATGGGCGGGAGCTCCTACGAGCAGTACTTC
v_gene: TRBV3-1; abundance: .; j_gene: TRBJ2-3; d_gene: .; CDR3aa: CASSRGHTSTDTQYF; CDR3nt: TGTGCCAGCAGCCGCGGACACACTAGCACAGATACGCAGTATTTT
v_gene: TRBV6-1; abundance: few; j_gene: TRBJ2-3; d_gene: .; CDR3aa: CASLNQGRATDTQYF; CDR3nt: TGTGCCAGCCTTAACCAGGGGCGGGCCACAGATACGCAGTATTTT
v_gene: TRBV20-1; abundance: few; j_gene: TRBJ2-7; d_gene: TRBD1; CDR3aa: CSALNSFMPGQGLYEQYF; CDR3nt: TGCAGTGCTCTCAATAGCTTCATGCCGGGACAGGGACTATACGAGCAGTACTTC
v_gene: TRBV19; abundance: few; j_gene: TRBJ2-1; d_gene: TRBD2; CDR3aa: CASSIRGGSGEQFF; CDR3nt: TGTGCCAGTAGTATCCGGGGGGGGAGCGGAGAGCAGTTCTTC
v_gene: TRBV20-1; abundance: .; j_gene: TRBJ2-7; d_gene: .; CDR3aa: CSASFLASYEQYF; CDR3nt: TGCAGTGCTAGCTTTCTTGCTTCCTACGAGCAGTACTTC
v_gene: TRBV12-3/TRBV12-4; abundance: .; j_gene: TRBJ1-6; d_gene: TRBD1; CDR3aa: CASSQGVRRSPLHF; CDR3nt: TGTGCCAGCTCTCAGGGGGTAAGACGTTCACCCCTCCACTTT
v_gene: TRBV15; abundance: many; j_gene: TRBJ2-5; d_gene: TRBD2; CDR3aa: CATSRDRSGILGETQYF; CDR3nt: TGTGCCACCAGCAGAGATCGTAGCGGGATATTAGGAGAGACCCAGTACTTC
v_gene: TRBV29-1; abundance: many; j_gene: TRBJ1-1; d_gene: .; CDR3aa: CSVGGGSTEAFF; CDR3nt: TGCAGCGTTGGGGGTGGGAGCACTGAAGCTTTCTTT
v_gene: TRBV12-3/TRBV12-4; abundance: .; j_gene: TRBJ2-2; d_gene: .; CDR3aa: CASSLVAGTDTGELFF; CDR3nt: TGTGCCAGCAGTTTAGTCGCAGGGACGGACACCGGGGAGCTGTTTTTT
v_gene: TRBV6-2/TRBV6-3; abundance: many; j_gene: TRBJ1-1; d_gene: TRBD1; CDR3aa: CASSYSTGQGTMNTEAFF; CDR3nt: TGTGCCAGCAGTTACTCAACAGGACAGGGGACGATGAACACTGAAGCTTTCTTT
v_gene: TRBV6-5; abundance: few; j_gene: TRBJ1-3; d_gene: TRBD1; CDR3aa: CAISSRGQGTAGNTIYF; CDR3nt: TGTGCCATCAGTTCTCGAGGACAGGGGACCGCTGGAAACACCATATATTTT
v_gene: TRBV6-1; abundance: .; j_gene: TRBJ2-2; d_gene: .; CDR3aa: CASSPWRVWDTGELFF; CDR3nt: TGTGCCAGCAGTCCTTGGCGGGTATGGGATACCGGGGAGCTGTTTTTT
v_gene: TRBV18; abundance: .; j_gene: TRBJ1-3; d_gene: .; CDR3aa: CASSPRTDSSGNTIYF; CDR3nt: TGTGCCAGCTCACCTAGGACGGATAGCTCTGGAAACACCATATATTTT
v_gene: TRBV2; abundance: few; j_gene: TRBJ1-2; d_gene: .; CDR3aa: CASFRDYGYTF; CDR3nt: TGTGCCAGCTTCCGGGACTATGGCTACACCTTC
v_gene: TRBV5-6; abundance: .; j_gene: TRBJ2-5; d_gene: .; CDR3aa: CASSSGGVEETQYF; CDR3nt: TGTGCCAGCAGCTCGGGGGGCGTCGAAGAGACCCAGTACTTC
v_gene: TRBV5-1; abundance: .; j_gene: TRBJ2-2; d_gene: TRBD1; CDR3aa: CASRQGTSGELFF; CDR3nt: TGCGCCAGCCGACAGGGTACTTCCGGGGAGCTGTTTTTT
v_gene: TRBV29-1; abundance: few; j_gene: TRBJ2-7; d_gene: TRBD2; CDR3aa: CSGKLALGDEQYF; CDR3nt: TGCAGCGGGAAACTAGCGTTGGGGGACGAGCAGTACTTC
v_gene: TRBV20-1; abundance: few; j_gene: TRBJ2-1; d_gene: TRBD2; CDR3aa: CSADSLRVAGGRNEQFF; CDR3nt: TGCAGTGCGGACTCCTTACGGGTAGCGGGAGGTAGGAATGAGCAGTTCTTC
v_gene: TRBV7-3; abundance: .; j_gene: TRBJ2-4; d_gene: TRBD2; CDR3aa: CASSTYIRGLAGEENIQYF; CDR3nt: TGTGCCAGCAGCACATACATCCGGGGACTAGCGGGAGAGGAAAACATTCAGTACTTC
v_gene: TRBV29-1; abundance: many; j_gene: TRBJ2-3; d_gene: .; CDR3aa: CSVETGTTDTQYF; CDR3nt: TGCAGCGTTGAGACAGGCACCACAGATACGCAGTATTTT
v_gene: TRBV5-1; abundance: .; j_gene: TRBJ2-1; d_gene: .; CDR3aa: CATRTGVVAGYNEQFF; CDR3nt: TGCGCCACCCGGACAGGGGTGGTAGCGGGATACAATGAGCAGTTCTTC
v_gene: TRBV30; abundance: few; j_gene: TRBJ2-1; d_gene: .; CDR3aa: CAWSELGWANEQFF; CDR3nt: TGTGCCTGGAGTGAACTGGGATGGGCCAATGAGCAGTTCTTC
v_gene: TRBV20-1; abundance: few; j_gene: TRBJ2-3; d_gene: TRBD1; CDR3aa: CSARNRGPTDTQYF; CDR3nt: TGCAGTGCTAGAAACAGGGGACCCACAGATACGCAGTATTTT
v_gene: TRBV20-1; abundance: .; j_gene: TRBJ2-1; d_gene: .; CDR3aa: CSNSHSYNEQFF; CDR3nt: TGCAGTAACAGCCACTCCTACAATGAGCAGTTCTTC
v_gene: TRBV6-2/TRBV6-3; abundance: .; j_gene: TRBJ2-5; d_gene: .; CDR3aa: CASSRTRGTQYF; CDR3nt: TGTGCCAGCAGTCGGACACGGGGGACCCAGTACTTC
v_gene: TRBV28; abundance: .; j_gene: TRBJ2-7; d_gene: .; CDR3aa: CASSFDKRGTHFWYFWEQYF; CDR3nt: TGTGCCAGCAGTTTTGATAAAAGGGGGACCCATTTTTGGTATTTTTGGGAGCAGTACTTC
v_gene: TRBV12-3/TRBV12-4; abundance: .; j_gene: TRBJ1-5; d_gene: TRBD1; CDR3aa: CASSSRQGHSNQPQHF; CDR3nt: TGTGCCAGCAGTTCCCGACAGGGACATAGCAATCAGCCCCAGCATTTT
v_gene: TRBV29-1; abundance: .; j_gene: TRBJ2-2; d_gene: TRBD2; CDR3aa: CSVTSGRTGELFF; CDR3nt: TGCAGCGTGACTAGCGGGAGAACCGGGGAGCTGTTTTTT
v_gene: TRBV11-3; abundance: many; j_gene: TRBJ1-6; d_gene: .; CDR3aa: CASSFFTGTRTINSPLHF; CDR3nt: TGTGCCAGCAGCTTCTTCACCGGGACAAGGACCATCAATTCACCCCTCCACTTT
v_gene: TRBV29-1; abundance: few; j_gene: TRBJ2-2; d_gene: .; CDR3aa: CSVVGQGTNTGELFF; CDR3nt: TGCAGCGTTGTGGGTCAGGGGACGAACACCGGGGAGCTGTTTTTT
v_gene: TRBV27; abundance: .; j_gene: TRBJ2-1; d_gene: .; CDR3aa: CASSVGSSYNEQFF; CDR3nt: TGTGCCAGCAGTGTCGGGAGCTCCTACAATGAGCAGTTCTTC
v_gene: TRBV5-6; abundance: .; j_gene: TRBJ1-3; d_gene: .; CDR3aa: CASSFWGHGNTIYF; CDR3nt: TGTGCCAGCAGCTTTTGGGGACACGGAAACACCATATATTTT